Following are 26 T cell receptor beta chains from one sample sequenced in a study of shared clonotypes between healthy human individuals. The method was immunoSEQ multiplex PCR; TCRdb's version includes in-frame clones alone and lacks a portion of them. Here the sample spans 850,000 to 1,200,000 clones, 65% to 75% being singletons. Sequencing was performed on memory CD4+ T cells sorted from blood. Documented subset: CD45RA-negative fraction. The receptors originated from a man between 18 and 35 years old in good health.

The chain recombines TRBV11-2 with TRBJ2-3, with D unresolved. Deletions cut 1 base from V and 4 bases from J, with 18 bases between. Per the germline V gene, CDR1 is SGHAT and CDR2 is FQNNGV. This CDR3 spans 17 amino acids. The CDR3 spells CASSLVLSSNPPDTQYF. The CDR3, as DNA: TGTGCCAGCAGCTTAGTCCTGTCAAGTAACCCCCCAGATACGCAGTATTTT.

This rearrangement joins TRBV11-2 to TRBJ1-3; 8 bases are a match to TRBD1. From germline, CDR1 is SGHAT and CDR2 FQNNGV. CDR3 size: 16 residues. The junction had 9 bases not matched to a gene; V was cut back by 2 bases and J by 6 bases. DNA for the CDR3: TGTGCCAGCAGCTTAAGGGCAGGGGGCAAAACAAACACCATATATTTT. It yields the protein CASSLRAGGKTNTIYF.

In regard to this clone: This may be a read error: a much more frequent sequence differs by one nucleotide. The same CDR3 also results from other DNA sequences found in this sample. The V call is TRBV6-5, the J call TRBJ2-3; D not resolved. Germline CDR1 and CDR2: MNHEY and SVGAGI. The V end lost 2 bases, the J end lost 1 base, and 1 base lay between the germline ends. The CDR3 is made up of 12 amino acids. CDR3 loop: CASSYGTDTQYF. The CDR3 coding sequence is TGTGCCAGCAGTTACGGCACAGATACGCAGTATTTT.

The gene calls are TRBV5-5 and TRBJ2-7; no firm D call. Germline loops: CDR1 SGHKS, CDR2 YYEKEE (reference sequence). V lost 5 bases to trimming and J lost 2 bases, with 14 bases between them. The CDR3 loop spans 14 amino acids. CDR3 DNA sequence: TGTGCCAGCAGTTCAACAGTGTTTGCCTACGAGCAGTACTTC. Protein: CASSSTVFAYEQYF.

The genes are TRBV18 and TRBJ2-7; 7 bases line up with TRBD2. Germline trimming cut 2 bases from V and 2 bases from J; bases unmatched to any gene: 6. CDR3 length: 15 amino acids. Germline V gene lookup returns CDR1 KGHSH and CDR2 LQKENI. The CDR3 reads CASSPGMGGTYEQYF. CDR3 nucleotide sequence: TGTGCCAGCTCACCAGGTATGGGGGGGACCTACGAGCAGTACTTC.

This clone was recorded many times. The rearrangement links TRBV7-6 to TRBJ1-1; no definite D call. Germline-derived CDR1 and CDR2 are SGHVS and FNYEAQ. This CDR3 comprises 12 residues. Trimming removed 8 bases at V and 1 base at J, with 8 bases between. This CDR3 is CASGQANTEAFF. In nucleotides, the CDR3 is TGTGCCAGCGGGCAGGCGAACACTGAAGCTTTCTTT.

This clone was observed a handful of times. This rearrangement joins TRBV5-5 to TRBJ1-6; a possible D gene is TRBD1 (6 bases). The germline V gene has CDR1 SGHKS and CDR2 YYEKEE (reference sequence). The V end lost 0 bases, the J end lost 10 bases, and 11 bases lay between the germline ends. This CDR3 region has 14 residues. The DNA of the CDR3 is TGTGCCAGCAGCTTGGGGACAGTGGTCTCACCCCTCCACTTT. It specifies CASSLGTVVSPLHF.

V is TRBV19 and J is TRBJ2-5; TRBD2 is a possible D gene (5 bases). This CDR3 region has 17 residues. CDR1 and CDR2 (germline): LNHDA, SQIVND (reference sequence). The V end was cut by 1 base, the J end by 1 base, with 16 bases between. The CDR3 DNA reads TGTGCCAGTAGTATAGCTGGGCGGGCCGACCTCCAAGAGACCCAGTACTTC. Its protein product is CASSIAGRADLQETQYF.

This chain joins TRBV6-5 and TRBJ2-2, with 9 bases fitting TRBD1. The CDR3 has 15 residues. Per germline, CDR1 MNHEY and CDR2 SVGAGI. V dropped 7 bases and J dropped 5; count of bases not matched to a gene: 8. The CDR3 DNA reads as TGTGCCAGCAAGAAGAAGACAGGGGGGACCGGGGAGCTGTTTTTT. It codes for CASKKKTGGTGELFF.

This clone was recorded a few times. The chain couples TRBV10-3 to TRBJ1-3, with a tentative D call TRBD1 (5 bases). With 6 bases removed from V and 1 base from J, the gap between germline ends came to 10 bases. This CDR3 region has 14 residues. The germline CDR1 and CDR2 sequences are ENHRY and SYGVKD. CDR3 in DNA: TGTGCCATCAGCCAACAGGCGTCTGGAAACACCATATATTTT. It yields the protein CAISQQASGNTIYF.

This clone was detected many times. Other nucleotide sequences in the sample specify the same CDR3. The rearrangement uses TRBV10-3 and TRBJ2-7, with D perhaps TRBD1 (6 bases). The CDR3 loop spans 13 amino acids. Trimming took off 6 bases at V and 4 bases at J, with 13 bases between the two ends. Per germline, CDR1 ENHRY and CDR2 SYGVKD. DNA for the CDR3: TGTGCCATCAGGGAACCACAGGGATACGAGCAGTACTTC. It codes for CAIREPQGYEQYF.

This clone was seen a single time. The CDR3 nucleotides read TGTGCCAGCAGCCTGAGACAGGGGGGAGATTACGAGCAGTACTTC. Its protein product is CASSLRQGGDYEQYF. This chain uses TRBV11-2 with TRBJ2-7, with 9 bases that match TRBD1. CDR1 and CDR2 from the germline V gene are SGHAT and FQNNGV. This CDR3 has 15 residues. Trimming at V came to 5 bases and at J to 4 bases, leaving 9 bases not matched to a gene.

This clone has just a few counts. This chain uses TRBV5-6 with TRBJ1-1; D gene ambiguous. There are 15 residues in the CDR3. Trimming stripped 0 bases from V and 1 base from J, with 10 bases between. Germline V gives CDR1 SGHDT, CDR2 YYEEEE. The CDR3 is CASSLGGRPNTEAFF. DNA for the CDR3: TGTGCCAGCAGCTTGGGAGGGCGGCCGAACACTGAAGCTTTCTTT. Combining the CDR3 with reference TRBV5-6 and TRBJ1-1 gives the whole variable domain DAGVTQSPTHLIKTRGQQVTLRCSPKSGHDTVSWYQQALGQGPQFIFQYYEEEERQRGNFPDRFSGHQFPNYSSELNVNALLLGDSALYLCASSLGGRPNTEAFFGQGTRLTVV.

The sample holds a few counts of this clone. The V gene is TRBV10-3, the J gene TRBJ2-1, with D tentatively TRBD2 (7 bases). This CDR3 is 15 amino acids long. Germline CDR1 ENHRY, CDR2 SYGVKD. V was pared by 4 bases and J by 6 bases, with 16 bases between. The CDR3 nucleotides read TGTGCCATCAGTGTTCGGGGGGCGCAAGCCAATGAGCAGTTCTTC. Encoded protein: CAISVRGAQANEQFF.

The chain employs TRBV5-1 and TRBJ2-5, with D perhaps given as TRBD1 or TRBD2 (5 bases each). CDR1 and CDR2 (germline): SGHRS, YFSETQ. This CDR3 has 16 residues. V dropped 4 bases and J dropped 1 base, with 17 bases sitting between them. The CDR3 coding sequence is TGCGCCAGCAGCCCCGGTTTTGGGGGTCTCCAAGAGACCCAGTACTTC. This codes for CASSPGFGGLQETQYF.

This chain links TRBV7-2 with TRBJ2-3; a possible D gene is TRBD2 (6 bases). CDR3 length: 15 amino acids. V lost 1 base, J lost 2 bases, and 10 bases lay in between. CDR1 is SGHTA and CDR2 is FQGNSA in the germline V gene. The CDR3 DNA reads TGTGCCAGCAGCTTAGGAAGCGGGTTCACAGATACGCAGTATTTT. This encodes CASSLGSGFTDTQYF. Drawing the rest from reference TRBV7-2 and TRBJ2-3, the complete variable domain is GAGVSQSPSNKVTEKGKDVELRCDPISGHTALYWYRQSLGQGLEFLIYFQGNSAPDKSGLPSDRFSAERTGGSVSTLTIQRTQQEDSAVYLCASSLGSGFTDTQYFGPGTRLTVL.

This rearrangement joins TRBV2 to TRBJ2-1, with a weak D call TRBD2 (6 bases). Per germline, CDR1 SNHLY and CDR2 FYNNEI. The CDR3 has 13 residues. Trimming cost V 2 bases and J 9 bases, with 11 bases left between them. Written as DNA, the CDR3 is TGTGCCAGCAGTGAATTCCAGGAGGGTGAGCAGTTCTTC. Protein: CASSEFQEGEQFF.

This chain links TRBV19 with TRBJ2-5; 16 positions match TRBD2. The CDR3 length is 15 residues. Per germline, CDR1 LNHDA and CDR2 SQIVND (reference sequence). With V trimmed by 6 bases and J by 5 bases, 3 bases remained unmatched. The CDR3 sequence is CASSGTSGREETQYF. The CDR3 coding sequence is TGTGCCAGTAGCGGGACTAGCGGGAGGGAGGAGACCCAGTACTTC. Combining the CDR3 with reference TRBV19 and TRBJ2-5 gives the whole variable domain DGGITQSPKYLFRKEGQNVTLSCEQNLNHDAMYWYRQDPGQGLRLIYYSQIVNDFQKGDIAEGYSVSREKKESFPLTVTSAQKNPTAFYLCASSGTSGREETQYFGPGTRLLVL.

V gene TRBV6-1 combines with J gene TRBJ1-6; D remains ambiguous. The germline V gene encodes CDR1 MNHNS and CDR2 SASEGT. The V and J ends lost 4 bases and 4 bases respectively, with 5 bases between them. The CDR3 covers 13 residues. The CDR3: CASSGEYNSPLHF. The CDR3 DNA is TGTGCCAGCAGTGGAGAGTATAATTCACCCCTCCACTTT.

The chain recombines TRBV10-3 with TRBJ2-1; TRBD2 matches at 8 bases. The V gene end was trimmed by 0 bases and the J gene end by 7 bases; junction bases not matched to a gene: 11. The V gene's germline CDR1 is ENHRY and CDR2 SYGVKD. The CDR3 is made up of 17 amino acids. CDR3: CAISESRGGLVGNEQFF. CDR3 DNA sequence: TGTGCCATCAGTGAGTCCCGCGGGGGGTTGGTTGGAAATGAGCAGTTCTTC.

This clone occurred once. It may be a read error: a sequence one base away is much more abundant. V and J are TRBV7-8 and TRBJ2-7, with 7 bases fitting TRBD1. The J segment lost 0 bases and the V segment lost 7 bases, leaving 6 bases of the junction unmatched. Germline assignment: CDR1 SGHVS and CDR2 FQNEAQ. This CDR3 comprises 14 residues. As DNA, the CDR3 is TGTGCCAGCACCAAAGGGGGCAGCTCCTACGAGCAGTACTTC. Translating it yields CASTKGGSSYEQYF.

This sequence joins TRBV6-5 and TRBJ1-2; TRBD1 matches 8 bases. The CDR3 is 13 residues long. Germline CDR1 reads MNHEY; CDR2 reads SVGAGI. V trimming: 6 bases; J trimming: 4 bases; junction bases outside the gene matches: 4. For the CDR3, the DNA is TGTGCCAGCAGCTTTACAGGGGGCTATGGCTACACCTTC. Translated, it gives CASSFTGGYGYTF.

The chain joins TRBV4-1 to TRBJ1-2; 9 nucleotides line up with TRBD1. J gave up 2 bases and V 3 bases, and 7 bases lay outside the gene matches. Per the germline V gene, CDR1 is MGHRA and CDR2 is YSYEKL. CDR3 length equals 16 residues. The CDR3 nucleotides read TGCGCCAGCAGCCATTTACTCGGGACAGGGAACTATGGCTACACCTTC. This codes for CASSHLLGTGNYGYTF.

This clone was detected a few times. This chain connects TRBV11-3 to TRBJ2-5, with D perhaps TRBD1 or TRBD2 (5 bases each). The CDR3 consists of 15 residues. CDR1 is SGHNT, CDR2 YENEEA, per germline. V lost 6 bases and J 3 bases, leaving 17 bases between the germline ends. The CDR3 sequence is CASSPGTKREETQYF. CDR3 bases: TGTGCCAGCAGTCCCGGGACCAAACGCGAAGAGACCCAGTACTTC.

This chain's CDR3 is CASSDGGYYNSPLHF. CDR3 sequence (DNA): TGTGCCAGCAGTGATGGCGGATACTATAATTCACCCCTCCACTTT. The genes are TRBV6-1 and TRBJ1-6; D gene unclear. The germline V and J ends were trimmed by 3 bases and 3 bases, with 9 bases remaining between them. Germline V gene lookup returns CDR1 MNHNS and CDR2 SASEGT. The CDR3 is 15 residues long.

The chain is built from TRBV9 and TRBJ2-1; D not certain. Germline V gene sequence: CDR1 SGDLS, CDR2 YYNGEE. V gave up 0 bases and J gave up 6 bases, with 10 bases separating them. There are 14 residues in the CDR3. Here the CDR3 DNA reads TGTGCCAGCAGCGTAGGTCTCGAGGTCAATGAGCAGTTCTTC. Amino acids: CASSVGLEVNEQFF.